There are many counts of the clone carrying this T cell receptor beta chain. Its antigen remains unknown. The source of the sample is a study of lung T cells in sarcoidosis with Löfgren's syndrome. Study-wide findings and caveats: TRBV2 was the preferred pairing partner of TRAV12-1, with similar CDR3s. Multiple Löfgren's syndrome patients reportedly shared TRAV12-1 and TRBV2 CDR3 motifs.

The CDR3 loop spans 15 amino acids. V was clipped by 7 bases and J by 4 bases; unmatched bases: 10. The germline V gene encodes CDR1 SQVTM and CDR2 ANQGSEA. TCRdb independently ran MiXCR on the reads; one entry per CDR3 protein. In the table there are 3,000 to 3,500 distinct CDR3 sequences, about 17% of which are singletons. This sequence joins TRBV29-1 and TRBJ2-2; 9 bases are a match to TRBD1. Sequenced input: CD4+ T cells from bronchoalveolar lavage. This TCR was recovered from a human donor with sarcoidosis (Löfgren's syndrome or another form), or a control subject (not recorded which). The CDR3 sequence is CSATTGGLSTGELFF. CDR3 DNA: TGCAGCGCCACTACAGGGGGCTTAAGCACCGGGGAGCTGTTTTTT.